This T cell receptor beta chain was captured in a study of OX40 agonist ivuxolimab in advanced cancers. Repertoires were generated with immunoSEQ multiplex PCR, while TCRdb's copy carries only in-frame clones and drops some. The table shows 53,000 or so clones, with over 90% occurring only once. The origin of this receptor is an adult with an advanced solid tumor such as melanoma, head and neck, liver or kidney cancer. Material: CD4+ or CD8+ T cells sorted from blood, obtained in a trial of the OX40 agonist ivuxolimab.

This chain's CDR3 is CASSQDRSPSEQFF. The CDR3 DNA sequence: TGCGCCAGCAGCCAAGATCGGTCCCCCAGTGAGCAGTTCTTC. V is TRBV4-3 and J is TRBJ2-1; D gene unclear. Germline V gene lookup returns CDR1 LGHNA and CDR2 YSLEER. The ends were cut back, 0 bases at V and 9 bases at J, with 12 bases in the middle. This CDR3 is 14 amino acids long.